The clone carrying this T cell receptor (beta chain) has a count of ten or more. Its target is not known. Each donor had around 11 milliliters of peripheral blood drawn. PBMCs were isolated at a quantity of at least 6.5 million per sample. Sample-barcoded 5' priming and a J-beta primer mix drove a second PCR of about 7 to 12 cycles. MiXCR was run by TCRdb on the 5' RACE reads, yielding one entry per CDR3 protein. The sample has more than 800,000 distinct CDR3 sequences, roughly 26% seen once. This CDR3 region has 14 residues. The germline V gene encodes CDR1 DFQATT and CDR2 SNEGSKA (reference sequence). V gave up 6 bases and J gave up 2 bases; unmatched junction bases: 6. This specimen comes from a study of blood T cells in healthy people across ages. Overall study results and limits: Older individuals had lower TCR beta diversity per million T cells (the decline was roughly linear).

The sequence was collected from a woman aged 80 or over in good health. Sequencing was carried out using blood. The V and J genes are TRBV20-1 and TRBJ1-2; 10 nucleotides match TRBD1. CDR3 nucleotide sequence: TGCAGTGCAGCCGGACAGGGGGGAAACTATGGCTACACCTTC. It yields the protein CSAAGQGGNYGYTF.